These 22 T cell receptor beta chains came from one sample sequenced in a study of radiotherapy plus CTLA-4 blockade in lung cancer. Clones were read by immunoSEQ multiplex PCR, and TCRdb kept only the in-frame ones, dropping some. The profile covers about 66,000 clones, with around 86% appearing a single time and less than 4.5% taken by the ten largest. The source was peripheral blood, collected from a patient treated with radiotherapy plus ipilimumab. The source of these receptors is a human donor with non-small cell lung cancer who had a partial response to radiotherapy plus ipilimumab.

This clone has just a few counts. This sequence joins TRBV19 and TRBJ1-4; D remains unclear. The CDR3 runs 13 residues. V shed 5 bases and J shed 8 bases, with 12 bases lying between them. The V gene's germline CDR1 is LNHDA and CDR2 SQIVND (reference sequence). The CDR3: CASSLREDEKLFF. DNA of the CDR3: TGTGCCAGTAGTTTACGGGAGGACGAAAAACTGTTTTTT.

CDR3 DNA sequence: TGCAGCGTTGAAGAAGGCGGATACGGGGACACAGATACGCAGTATTTT. The encoded protein is CSVEEGGYGDTDTQYF. The V and J genes are TRBV29-1 and TRBJ2-3, with D possibly matching TRBD2 (5 bases). The CDR3 is made up of 16 amino acids. Trimming took 0 bases from V and 2 from J, leaving 15 bases between them. In germline, CDR1 is SQVTM, CDR2 ANQGSEA.

J is TRBJ2-1 and V is TRBV12-2; the D segment call TRBD2 is taken from the table without a DNA check. TRBV12-2 is deemed a pseudogene. The length of the CDR3 is 18 residues. CDR3 sequence: CASRLGRTSGRAENEQFF. As DNA, the CDR3 is TGTGCAAGTCGCTTAGGCCGGACTAGCGGGAGGGCGGAAAATGAGCAGTTCTTC.

The chain combines TRBV28 with TRBJ2-1, with 8 bases aligning to TRBD2. Germline CDR1 is MDHEN and CDR2 is SYDVKM. V shed 1 base, J shed 4 bases, and the junction held 3 bases outside the gene matches. The CDR3 runs 15 residues. Here the CDR3 reads CASSLFGRGYNEQFF. For the CDR3, the DNA is TGTGCCAGCAGTTTATTCGGGAGGGGTTACAATGAGCAGTTCTTC.

This chain joins TRBV19 and TRBJ2-3; 9 bases agree with TRBD1. Per the germline V gene, CDR1 is LNHDA and CDR2 is SQIVND (reference sequence). Losses at the gene ends were 1 base for V and 5 bases for J; bases not matched to a gene: 4. The CDR3 extends over 15 amino acids. CDR3 amino acids: CASSIGTGVEDTQYF. CDR3 DNA sequence: TGTGCCAGTAGTATAGGGACAGGGGTAGAAGATACGCAGTATTTT.

In this sample, this clone turned up a few times. V gene TRBV11-2 combines with J gene TRBJ2-3, with D perhaps matching TRBD2 (6 bases). The V gene's germline CDR1 is SGHAT and CDR2 FQNNGV. The CDR3 has 17 residues. The V and J ends lost 3 bases and 3 bases respectively, with 19 bases between them. The CDR3 is CASSFNPREIITDTQYF. The CDR3 DNA sequence: TGTGCCAGCAGCTTCAATCCCCGGGAGATTATTACAGATACGCAGTATTTT. The full variable domain, completed using reference TRBV11-2 and TRBJ2-3, is EAGVAQSPRYKIIEKRQSVAFWCNPISGHATLYWYQQILGQGPKLLIQFQNNGVVDDSQLPKDRFSAERLKGVDSTLKIQPAKLEDSAVYLCASSFNPREIITDTQYFGPGTRLTVL.

The chain recombines TRBV28 with TRBJ1-5; D is possibly TRBD1 (5 bases). V was cut by 4 bases and J by 9 bases, with 16 bases left in between. Germline CDR1 MDHEN, CDR2 SYDVKM. CDR3 length: 14 residues. CDR3 amino acids: CASSSPGTQAPQHF. The CDR3 nucleotides are TGTGCCAGCAGTTCACCCGGGACTCAAGCGCCCCAGCATTTT.

The V call is TRBV30, the J call TRBJ1-5; D uncertain. V was cut by 2 bases and J by 6 bases, with 17 bases left in between. This CDR3 has 15 amino acids. Germline V gene lookup returns CDR1 GTSNPN and CDR2 SVGIG (reference sequence). The CDR3 DNA reads as TGTGCCTGGAGTAAATCAGGTATTCTGGGTCAGCCCCAGCATTTT. This sequence encodes CAWSKSGILGQPQHF.

V usage is TRBV9 and J usage is TRBJ2-2, with D unresolved. The CDR3 length is 14 residues. From germline, CDR1 is SGDLS and CDR2 YYNGEE. V dropped 1 base and J dropped 0 bases, with 4 bases sitting between them. The CDR3 is CASSVSSNTGELFF. The CDR3 DNA reads as TGTGCCAGCAGCGTATCCTCGAACACCGGGGAGCTGTTTTTT.

This chain uses TRBV5-1 with TRBJ2-3, with no clear D. V lost 0 bases to trimming and J lost 0 bases, with 5 bases between them. Germline V lookup: CDR1 SGHRS, CDR2 YFSETQ. The CDR3 spans 14 residues. CDR3: CASSLDGSTDTQYF. CDR3 DNA sequence: TGCGCCAGCAGCTTGGACGGTAGCACAGATACGCAGTATTTT. Full variable domain (remainder filled in from reference TRBV5-1 and TRBJ2-3): KAGVTQTPRYLIKTRGQQVTLSCSPISGHRSVSWYQQTPGQGLQFLFEYFSETQRNKGNFPGRFSGRQFSNSRSEMNVSTLELGDSALYLCASSLDGSTDTQYFGPGTRLTVL.

This clone was detected a few times. V usage is TRBV10-2 and J usage is TRBJ2-6, with D uncertain. This CDR3 contains 13 residues. Germline CDR1 is WSHSY and CDR2 is SAAADI. Trimming removed 3 bases at V and 4 bases at J, with 4 bases between. CDR3: CASSEAGANVLTF. CDR3 bases: TGCGCCAGCAGTGAAGCGGGGGCCAACGTCCTGACTTTC.

The CDR3 sequence: CASSQDSSGRSNQPQHF. CDR3 coding DNA: TGTGCCAGCAGCCAAGATAGTAGTGGGAGGAGCAATCAGCCCCAGCATTTT. The chain carries TRBV4-2 and TRBJ1-5; no clear D. V was clipped by 0 bases and J by 1 base, with 13 bases between them. CDR1 is LGHNA and CDR2 is YNFKEQ in the germline V gene. This CDR3 is 17 amino acids long.

V is TRBV19 and J is TRBJ2-6; D is ambiguous. CDR1 and CDR2 from the germline V gene are LNHDA and SQIVND (reference sequence). This CDR3 contains 16 residues. V was cut by 3 bases and J by 0 bases, with 9 bases left in between. This chain's CDR3 is CASSIPGDSGANVLTF. In DNA form, the CDR3 reads TGTGCCAGTAGTATCCCAGGTGACTCTGGGGCCAACGTCCTGACTTTC.

V usage is TRBV6-4 and J usage is TRBJ1-5, with D unresolved. The CDR3 runs 13 residues. The germline V gene encodes CDR1 MRHNA and CDR2 SNTAGT. V lost 3 bases, J lost 7 bases, and 10 bases lay in between. CDR3 nucleotide sequence: TGTGCCAGCAGTGAAGAGAGCGGGCAGCCCCAGCATTTT. It encodes CASSEESGQPQHF.

A few counts support this clone. J is TRBJ1-4 and V is TRBV14; no definite D call. V was cut by 6 bases and J by 2 bases, with 7 bases left in between. The CDR3 consists of 13 residues. The germline CDR1 and CDR2 sequences are SGHDN and FVKESK. The CDR3 spells CASRGDTNEKLFF. In DNA, the CDR3 is TGTGCCAGCAGGGGCGATACTAATGAAAAACTGTTTTTT.

The chain couples TRBV5-4 to TRBJ1-1, with D possibly matching TRBD1 (5 bases). This CDR3 region has 14 residues. Trimming removed 2 bases from V and 8 bases from J, with 16 bases in between. The V gene's germline CDR1 is SGHNT and CDR2 YYREEE (reference sequence). The CDR3, as DNA: TGTGCCAGCAGCTTAGTTTCAGGGCGGTCCGAAGCTTTCTTT. Its protein product is CASSLVSGRSEAFF.

CDR3 in DNA: TGTGCCAGCAGTAACCCCGCAGGAAATGAGCAGTTCTTC. Amino acids: CASSNPAGNEQFF. The rearrangement links TRBV6-5 to TRBJ2-1; D is unclear. CDR1 and CDR2 (germline): MNHEY, SVGAGI. Deletions cut 5 bases from V and 7 bases from J, with 12 bases between. The CDR3 has 13 residues.

This clone was observed a single time. The chain recombines TRBV5-4 with TRBJ2-3; D uncertain. Germline V gene data show CDR1 as SGHNT and CDR2 as YYREEE (reference sequence). Trimming shortened V by 1 base and J by 5 bases, and 2 bases separated the two germline ends. This CDR3 spans 11 amino acids. The CDR3 DNA is TGTGCCAGCAGCTTGCGAGATACGCAGTATTTT. Translated: CASSLRDTQYF.

V gene TRBV30 combines with J gene TRBJ2-1; 8 positions match TRBD2. CDR1 is GTSNPN and CDR2 is SVGIG in the germline V gene (reference sequence). This CDR3 is built from 12 residues. Trimming removed 0 bases from V and 14 bases from J; junction bases left unmatched: 6. The CDR3 nucleotides are TGTGCCTGGAGTGTACGGGGGCGGGAGGAGTTCTTC. Translating gives CAWSVRGREEFF.

The chain joins TRBV4-1 to TRBJ2-1, with D tentatively TRBD2 (5 bases). Germline CDR1 MGHRA, CDR2 YSYEKL. The ends were cut back, 3 bases at V and 3 bases at J, with 9 bases in the middle. The CDR3 loop spans 14 amino acids. CDR3 in amino acids: CASSQTTNYNEQFF. In DNA, the CDR3 is TGCGCCAGCAGCCAGACGACTAACTACAATGAGCAGTTCTTC.

V is TRBV2 and J is TRBJ2-2; 8 bases are shared with TRBD1. The V and J ends lost 5 bases and 5 bases, in that order; junction bases with no gene match: 7. The CDR3 is 15 amino acids. Germline assignment: CDR1 SNHLY and CDR2 FYNNEI. The CDR3 loop is CASSSDRGFTGELFF. DNA for the CDR3: TGTGCCAGCAGTTCAGACAGGGGTTTTACCGGGGAGCTGTTTTTT.

The gene calls are TRBV7-9 and TRBJ2-5; 9 bases align to TRBD2. After removal of 10 bases from V and 3 bases from J, the junction contained 9 bases not matched to a gene. This CDR3 region has 14 residues. The germline V gene has CDR1 SEHNR and CDR2 FQNEAQ (reference sequence). The CDR3 sequence: CATPSGRPEETQYF. The CDR3 bases are TGTGCCACCCCAAGCGGGAGGCCCGAAGAGACCCAGTACTTC.